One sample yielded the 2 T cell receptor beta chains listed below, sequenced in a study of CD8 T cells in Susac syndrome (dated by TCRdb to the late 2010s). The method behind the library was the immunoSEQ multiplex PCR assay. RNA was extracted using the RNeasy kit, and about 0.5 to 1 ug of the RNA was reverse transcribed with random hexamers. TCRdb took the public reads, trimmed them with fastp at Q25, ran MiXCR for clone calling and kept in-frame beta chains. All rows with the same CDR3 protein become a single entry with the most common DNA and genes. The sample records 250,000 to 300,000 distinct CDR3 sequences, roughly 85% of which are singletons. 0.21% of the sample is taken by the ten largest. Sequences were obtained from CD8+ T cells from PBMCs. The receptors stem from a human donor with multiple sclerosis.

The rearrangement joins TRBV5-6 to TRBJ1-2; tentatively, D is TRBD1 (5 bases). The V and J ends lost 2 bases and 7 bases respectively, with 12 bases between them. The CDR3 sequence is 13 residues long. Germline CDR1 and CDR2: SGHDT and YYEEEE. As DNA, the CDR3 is TGTGCCAGCAGCTTTGGGACTTATGTTGGCTACACCTTC. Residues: CASSFGTYVGYTF. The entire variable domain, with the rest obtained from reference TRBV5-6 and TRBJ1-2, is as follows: DAGVTQSPTHLIKTRGQQVTLRCSPKSGHDTVSWYQQALGQGPQFIFQYYEEEERQRGNFPDRFSGHQFPNYSSELNVNALLLGDSALYLCASSFGTYVGYTFGSGTRLTVV.

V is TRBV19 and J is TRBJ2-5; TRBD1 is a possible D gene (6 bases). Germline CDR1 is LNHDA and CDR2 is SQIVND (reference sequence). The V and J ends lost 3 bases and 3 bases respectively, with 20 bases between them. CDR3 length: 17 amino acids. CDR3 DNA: TGTGCCAGTAGTATCGATCTTGTTGGGCAGGGGAAAGAGACCCAGTACTTC. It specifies CASSIDLVGQGKETQYF. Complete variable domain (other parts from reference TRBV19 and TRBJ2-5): DGGITQSPKYLFRKEGQNVTLSCEQNLNHDAMYWYRQDPGQGLRLIYYSQIVNDFQKGDIAEGYSVSREKKESFPLTVTSAQKNPTAFYLCASSIDLVGQGKETQYFGPGTRLLVL.